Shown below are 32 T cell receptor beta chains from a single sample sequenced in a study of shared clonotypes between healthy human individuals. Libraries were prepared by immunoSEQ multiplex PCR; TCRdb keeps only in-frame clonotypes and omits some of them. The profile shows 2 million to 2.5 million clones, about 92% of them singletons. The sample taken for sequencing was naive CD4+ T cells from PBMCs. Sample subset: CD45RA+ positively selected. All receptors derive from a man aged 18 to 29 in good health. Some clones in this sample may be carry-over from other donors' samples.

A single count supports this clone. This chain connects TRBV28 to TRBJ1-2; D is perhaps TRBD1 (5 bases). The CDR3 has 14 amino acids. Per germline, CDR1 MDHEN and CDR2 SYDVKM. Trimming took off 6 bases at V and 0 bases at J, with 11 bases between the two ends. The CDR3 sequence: CASRPLGPNYGYTF. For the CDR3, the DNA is TGTGCCAGCAGGCCTTTGGGGCCTAACTATGGCTACACCTTC.

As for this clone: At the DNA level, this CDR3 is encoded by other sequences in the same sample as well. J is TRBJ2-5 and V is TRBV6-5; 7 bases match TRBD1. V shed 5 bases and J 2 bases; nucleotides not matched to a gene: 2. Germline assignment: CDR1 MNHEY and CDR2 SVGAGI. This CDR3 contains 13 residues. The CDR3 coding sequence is TGTGCCAGCAGTCCGGGACAGCAAGAGACCCAGTACTTC. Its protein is CASSPGQQETQYF.

The chain's CDR3 is CASSPQNGQGKETQYF. The CDR3 coding sequence is TGTGCCAGCAGCCCACAAAACGGACAGGGGAAGGAGACCCAGTACTTC. The rearrangement links TRBV5-4 to TRBJ2-5, with 9 bases matching TRBD1. V shed 4 bases and J 5 bases; nucleotides not matched to a gene: 12. The germline V gene has CDR1 SGHNT and CDR2 YYREEE (reference sequence). The CDR3 length is 16 residues.

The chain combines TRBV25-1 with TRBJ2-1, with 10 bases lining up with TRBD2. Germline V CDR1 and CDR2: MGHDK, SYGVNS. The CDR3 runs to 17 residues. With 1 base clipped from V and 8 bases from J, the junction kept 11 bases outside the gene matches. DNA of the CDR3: TGTGCCAGCAGTGAATGGCTAGCGGGAGTTTCGGTCGATGAGCAGTTCTTC. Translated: CASSEWLAGVSVDEQFF.

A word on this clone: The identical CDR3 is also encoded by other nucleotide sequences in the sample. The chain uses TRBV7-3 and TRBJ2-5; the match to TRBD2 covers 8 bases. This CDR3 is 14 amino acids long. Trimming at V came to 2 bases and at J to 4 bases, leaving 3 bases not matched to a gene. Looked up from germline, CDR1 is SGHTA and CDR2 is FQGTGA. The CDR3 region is CASSLGLAGETQYF. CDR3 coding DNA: TGTGCCAGCAGCTTAGGGCTAGCGGGAGAGACCCAGTACTTC. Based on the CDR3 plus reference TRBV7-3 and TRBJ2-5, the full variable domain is GAGVSQTPSNKVTEKGKYVELRCDPISGHTALYWYRQSLGQGPEFLIYFQGTGAADDSGLPNDRFFAVRPEGSVSTLKIQRTERGDSAVYLCASSLGLAGETQYFGPGTRLLVL.

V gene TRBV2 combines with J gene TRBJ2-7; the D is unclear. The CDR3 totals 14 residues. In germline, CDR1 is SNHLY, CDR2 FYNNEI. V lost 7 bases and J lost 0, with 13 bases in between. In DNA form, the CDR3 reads TGTGCCAGCACGTCACAGACGAGCTCCTACGAGCAGTACTTC. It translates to CASTSQTSSYEQYF.

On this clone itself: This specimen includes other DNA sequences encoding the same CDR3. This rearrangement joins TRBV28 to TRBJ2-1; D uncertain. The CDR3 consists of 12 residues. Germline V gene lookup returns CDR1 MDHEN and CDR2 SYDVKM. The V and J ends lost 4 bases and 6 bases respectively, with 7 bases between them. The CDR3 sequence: CASSSPGNEQFF. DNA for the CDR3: TGTGCCAGCAGTTCACCGGGCAATGAGCAGTTCTTC. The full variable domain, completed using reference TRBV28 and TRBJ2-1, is DVKVTQSSRYLVKRTGEKVFLECVQDMDHENMFWYRQDPGLGLRLIYFSYDVKMKEKGDIPEGYSVSREKKERFSLILESASTNQTSMYLCASSSPGNEQFFGPGTRLTVL.

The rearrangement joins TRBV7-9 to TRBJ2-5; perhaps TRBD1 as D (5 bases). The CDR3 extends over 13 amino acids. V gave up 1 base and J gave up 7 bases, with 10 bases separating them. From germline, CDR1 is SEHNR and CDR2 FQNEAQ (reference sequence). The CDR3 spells CASSLGQGRTQYF. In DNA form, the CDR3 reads TGTGCCAGCAGCTTAGGGCAGGGAAGGACCCAGTACTTC. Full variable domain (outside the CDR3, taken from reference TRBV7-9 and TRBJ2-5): DTGVSQNPRHKITKRGQNVTFRCDPISEHNRLYWYRQTLGQGPEFLTYFQNEAQLEKSRLLSDRFSAERPKGSFSTLEIQRTEQGDSAMYLCASSLGQGRTQYFGPGTRLLVL.

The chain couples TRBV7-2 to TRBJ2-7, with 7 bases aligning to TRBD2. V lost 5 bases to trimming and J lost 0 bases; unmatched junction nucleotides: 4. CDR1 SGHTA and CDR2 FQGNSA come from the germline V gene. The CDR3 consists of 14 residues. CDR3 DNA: TGTGCCAGCAGCCCGGGACTACTCTCCTACGAGCAGTACTTC. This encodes CASSPGLLSYEQYF.

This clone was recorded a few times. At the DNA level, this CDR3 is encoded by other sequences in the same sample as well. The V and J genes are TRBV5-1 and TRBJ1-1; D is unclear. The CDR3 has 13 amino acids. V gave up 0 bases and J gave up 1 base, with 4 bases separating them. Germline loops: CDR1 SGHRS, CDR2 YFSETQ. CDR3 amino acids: CASSLAQNTEAFF. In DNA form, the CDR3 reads TGCGCCAGCAGCTTGGCCCAGAACACTGAAGCTTTCTTT.

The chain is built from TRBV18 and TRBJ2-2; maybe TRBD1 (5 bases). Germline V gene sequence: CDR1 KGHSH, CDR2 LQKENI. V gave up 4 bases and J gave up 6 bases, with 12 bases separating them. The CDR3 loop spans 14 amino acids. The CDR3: CASSRWGQSGELFF. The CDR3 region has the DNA TGTGCCAGCTCACGCTGGGGCCAGTCCGGGGAGCTGTTTTTT. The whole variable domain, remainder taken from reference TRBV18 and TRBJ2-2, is NAGVMQNPRHLVRRRGQEARLRCSPMKGHSHVYWYRQLPEEGLKFMVYLQKENIIDESGMPKERFSAEFPKEGPSILRIQQVVRGDSAAYFCASSRWGQSGELFFGEGSRLTVL.

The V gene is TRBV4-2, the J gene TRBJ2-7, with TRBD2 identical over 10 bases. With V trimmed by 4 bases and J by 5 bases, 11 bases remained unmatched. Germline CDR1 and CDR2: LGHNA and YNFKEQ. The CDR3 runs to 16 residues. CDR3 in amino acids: CASSPLAGVKSNEQYF. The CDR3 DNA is TGTGCCAGCAGCCCTCTAGCGGGAGTGAAGTCGAACGAGCAGTACTTC.

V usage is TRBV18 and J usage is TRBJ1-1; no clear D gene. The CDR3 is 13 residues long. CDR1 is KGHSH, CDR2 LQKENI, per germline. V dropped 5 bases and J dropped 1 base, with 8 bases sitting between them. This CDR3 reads CASSTNRNTEAFF. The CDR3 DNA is TGTGCCAGCTCAACCAACAGGAACACTGAAGCTTTCTTT.

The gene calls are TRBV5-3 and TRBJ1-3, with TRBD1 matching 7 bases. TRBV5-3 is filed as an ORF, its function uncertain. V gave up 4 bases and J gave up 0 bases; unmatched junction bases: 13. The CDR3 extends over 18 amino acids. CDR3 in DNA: TGTGCCAGAAGCCATCCCCCGAACGACAGGGCCTCTGGAAACACCATATATTTT. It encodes CARSHPPNDRASGNTIYF.

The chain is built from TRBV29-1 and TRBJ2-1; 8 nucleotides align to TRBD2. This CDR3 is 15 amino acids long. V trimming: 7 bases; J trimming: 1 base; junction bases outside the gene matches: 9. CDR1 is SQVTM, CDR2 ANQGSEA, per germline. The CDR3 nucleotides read TGCAGCGGATTAGGCAGCGGGAGATCCTACAATGAGCAGTTCTTC. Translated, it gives CSGLGSGRSYNEQFF.

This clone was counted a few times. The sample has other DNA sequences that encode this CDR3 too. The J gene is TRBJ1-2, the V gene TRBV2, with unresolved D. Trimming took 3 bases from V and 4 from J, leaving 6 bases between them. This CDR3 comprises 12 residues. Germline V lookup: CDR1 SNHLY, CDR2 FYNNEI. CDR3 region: CASSEARYGYTF. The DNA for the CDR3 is TGTGCCAGCAGTGAGGCTCGCTATGGCTACACCTTC.

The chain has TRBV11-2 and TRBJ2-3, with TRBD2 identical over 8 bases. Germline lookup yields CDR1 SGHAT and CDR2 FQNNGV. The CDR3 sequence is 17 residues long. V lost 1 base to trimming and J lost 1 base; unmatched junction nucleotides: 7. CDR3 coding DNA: TGTGCCAGCAGCTTAGCCGGGAGGGCATTAGGCACAGATACGCAGTATTTT. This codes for CASSLAGRALGTDTQYF.

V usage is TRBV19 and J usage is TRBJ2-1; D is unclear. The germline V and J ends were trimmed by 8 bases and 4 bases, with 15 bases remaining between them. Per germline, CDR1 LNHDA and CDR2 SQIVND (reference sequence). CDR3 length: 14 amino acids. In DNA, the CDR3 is TGTGCCAGTTCGGAAGGGATACAATACAATGAGCAGTTCTTC. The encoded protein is CASSEGIQYNEQFF.

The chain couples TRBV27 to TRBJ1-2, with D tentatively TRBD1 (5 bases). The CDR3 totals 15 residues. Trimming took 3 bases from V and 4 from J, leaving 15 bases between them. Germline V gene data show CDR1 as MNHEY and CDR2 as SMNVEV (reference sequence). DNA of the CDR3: TGTGCCAGCAGTTTGAGGGACGCAGGACGCTATGGCTACACCTTC. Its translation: CASSLRDAGRYGYTF.

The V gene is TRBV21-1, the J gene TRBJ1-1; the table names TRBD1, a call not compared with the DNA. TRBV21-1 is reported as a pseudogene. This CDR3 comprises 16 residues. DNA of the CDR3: TGTGCCAGCAGCAAAGCAAGGGGGAATAGGGTCACTGAAGCTTTCTTT. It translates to CASSKARGNRVTEAFF.

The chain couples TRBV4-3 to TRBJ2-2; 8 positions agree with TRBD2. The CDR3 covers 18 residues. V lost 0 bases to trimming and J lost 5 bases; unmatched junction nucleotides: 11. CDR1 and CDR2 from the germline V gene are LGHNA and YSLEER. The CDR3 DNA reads TGCGCCAGCAGCCAAGAGGCCCTCAGCGGGAGTAGGACCGGGGAGCTGTTTTTT. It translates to CASSQEALSGSRTGELFF.

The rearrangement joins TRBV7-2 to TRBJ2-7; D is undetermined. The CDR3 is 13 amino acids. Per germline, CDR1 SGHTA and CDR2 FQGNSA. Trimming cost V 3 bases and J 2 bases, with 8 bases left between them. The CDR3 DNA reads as TGTGCCAGCAGCTTTGGGCCCACCTACGAGCAGTACTTC. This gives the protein CASSFGPTYEQYF.

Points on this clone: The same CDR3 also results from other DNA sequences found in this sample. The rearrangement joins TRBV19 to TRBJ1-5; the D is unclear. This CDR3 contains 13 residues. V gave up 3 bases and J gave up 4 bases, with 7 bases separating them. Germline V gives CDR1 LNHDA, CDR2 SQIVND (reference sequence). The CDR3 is CASSILRNQPQHF. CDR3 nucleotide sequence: TGTGCCAGTAGTATTCTCAGGAATCAGCCCCAGCATTTT. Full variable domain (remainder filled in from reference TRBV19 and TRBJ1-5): DGGITQSPKYLFRKEGQNVTLSCEQNLNHDAMYWYRQDPGQGLRLIYYSQIVNDFQKGDIAEGYSVSREKKESFPLTVTSAQKNPTAFYLCASSILRNQPQHFGDGTRLSIL.

The CDR3 DNA reads as TGTGCCACCAGGACTAGCGACAATGAGCAGTTCTTC. It translates to CATRTSDNEQFF. The chain recombines TRBV6-4 with TRBJ2-1; 9 bases are a match to TRBD2. There are 12 residues in the CDR3. CDR1 is MRHNA, CDR2 SNTAGT, per germline. V shed 10 bases, J shed 5 bases, and the junction held 3 bases outside the gene matches.

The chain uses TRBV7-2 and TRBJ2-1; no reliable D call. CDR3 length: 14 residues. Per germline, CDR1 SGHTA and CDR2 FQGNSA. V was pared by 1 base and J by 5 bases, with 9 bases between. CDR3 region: CASSLVSSNNEQFF. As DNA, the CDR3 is TGTGCCAGCAGCTTAGTATCCAGCAACAATGAGCAGTTCTTC.

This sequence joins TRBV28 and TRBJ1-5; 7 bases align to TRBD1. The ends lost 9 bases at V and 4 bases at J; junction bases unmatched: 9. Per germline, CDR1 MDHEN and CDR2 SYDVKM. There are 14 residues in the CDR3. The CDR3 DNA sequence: TGTGCCAGTTCGACAGGGACTAAGAATCAGCCCCAGCATTTT. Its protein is CASSTGTKNQPQHF.

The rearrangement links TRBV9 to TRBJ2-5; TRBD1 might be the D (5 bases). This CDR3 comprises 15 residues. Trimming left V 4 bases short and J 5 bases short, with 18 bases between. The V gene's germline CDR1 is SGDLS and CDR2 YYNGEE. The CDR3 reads CASSTTQGAGETQYF. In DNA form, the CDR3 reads TGTGCCAGCAGCACGACGCAGGGCGCAGGGGAGACCCAGTACTTC.

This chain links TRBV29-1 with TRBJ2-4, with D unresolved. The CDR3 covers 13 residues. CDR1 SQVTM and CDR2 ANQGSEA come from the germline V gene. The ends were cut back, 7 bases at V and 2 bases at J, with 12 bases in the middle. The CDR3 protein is CSANSVTKNIQYF. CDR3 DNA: TGCAGCGCAAACAGCGTAACCAAAAACATTCAGTACTTC.

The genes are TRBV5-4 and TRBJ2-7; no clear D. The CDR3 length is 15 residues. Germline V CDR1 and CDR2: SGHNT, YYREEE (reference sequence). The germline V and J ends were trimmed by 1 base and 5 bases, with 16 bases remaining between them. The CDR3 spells CASSLRRESRDEQYF. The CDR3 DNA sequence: TGTGCCAGCAGCTTGCGAAGAGAATCTAGAGACGAGCAGTACTTC.

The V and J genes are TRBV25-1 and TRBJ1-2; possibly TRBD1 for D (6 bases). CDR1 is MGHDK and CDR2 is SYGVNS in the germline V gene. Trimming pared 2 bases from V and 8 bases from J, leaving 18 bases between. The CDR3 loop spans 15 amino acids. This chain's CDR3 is CASSETGGTSGGYTF. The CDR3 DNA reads TGTGCCAGCAGTGAAACGGGGGGGACATCGGGCGGCTACACCTTC.

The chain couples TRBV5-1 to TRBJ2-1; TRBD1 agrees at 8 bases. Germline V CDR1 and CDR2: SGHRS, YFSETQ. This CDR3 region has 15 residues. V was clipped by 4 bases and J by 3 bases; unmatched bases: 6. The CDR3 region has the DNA TGCGCCAGCAGCCAAGGGACAGGTCACTACAATGAGCAGTTCTTC. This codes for CASSQGTGHYNEQFF.

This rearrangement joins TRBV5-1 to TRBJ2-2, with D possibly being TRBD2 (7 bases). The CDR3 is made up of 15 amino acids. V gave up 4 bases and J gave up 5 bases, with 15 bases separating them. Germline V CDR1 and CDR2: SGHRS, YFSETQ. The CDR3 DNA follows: TGCGCCAGCAGCCGAACGGGGGGCGCGACCGGGGAGCTGTTTTTT. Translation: CASSRTGGATGELFF.